This T cell receptor beta chain derives from a study of beta chain features in type 1 diabetes. This clone showed up just a few times. What it binds is not known. Whole-study findings and limits: Compared with healthy donors, patients appeared to share more similar naive, central memory and regulatory TCRB repertoires.

Via the markers CD45RO/CCR7/CD25/CD127/CD95/CD27, stem cell-like memory, regulatory, central memory and naive CD4+ cells were sorted. Investigators reverse transcribed all isolated RNA, so they sequenced expressed TCRB transcripts. Profiled with immunoSEQ multiplex PCR; TCRdb holds only in-frame clones, not every one. The table shows 140,000 or so clones, with roughly 10% occurring only once. Per germline, CDR1 SEHNR and CDR2 FQNEAQ (reference sequence). CDR3 length equals 13 residues. Trimming took 4 bases from V and 7 from J; bases not matched to a gene: 4. The material sequenced was naive CD4+ T cells from blood. This clonotype was sampled from a man between 18 and 35 years old in good health. The chain uses TRBV7-9 and TRBJ1-1; 9 bases are a match to TRBD1. The CDR3 region has the DNA TGTGCCAGCAGCTCGGGACAGGGCAGTGAAGCTTTCTTT. Translated, it gives CASSSGQGSEAFF.